What follows are 5 T cell receptor beta chains derived from one specimen sequenced in a study of metastatic and nonmetastatic thyroid tumors. The entire patient cohort was treatment-naive prior to thyroid surgery. Via MiXCR, TCRdb re-called the PCR reads. The sample has tens of thousands of clones; 20% to 25% are singletons. The sequencing sample was made of tumor tissue. The receptor set was obtained from a female donor with papillary thyroid cancer or a benign thyroid nodule (not recorded which). Some clones in this sample may be carry-over from other donors' samples.

The table lists this clone with a few counts. This chain uses TRBV28 with TRBJ1-1; a possible D gene is TRBD1 (5 bases). Germline V gives CDR1 MDHEN, CDR2 SYDVKM. CDR3 size: 16 residues. V lost 6 bases to trimming and J lost 5 bases, with 22 bases between them. This CDR3 reads CASRIPGGGGYTEAFF. For the CDR3, the DNA is TGTGCCAGCAGGATACCCGGGGGGGGAGGCTATACTGAAGCTTTCTTT.

J is TRBJ2-5 and V is TRBV6-1; D is undetermined. Trimming removed 4 bases from V and 5 bases from J, with 8 bases in between. CDR1 MNHNS and CDR2 SASEGT come from the germline V gene. The CDR3 covers 12 residues. In nucleotides, the CDR3 is TGTGCCAGCAGTGCCCTGAGGGAGACCCAGTACTTC. Translation: CASSALRETQYF.

Points on this clone: The CDR3 end shows no conserved phenylalanine or tryptophan, and so a read error is likely. The DNA is left out, because the CDR3 cannot be placed on it with certainty; the CDR3 is given as TCRdb lists it. The V call is TRBV6-1, the J call TRBJ2-1; TRBD2, the table's D call, lacks a check against the DNA. The CDR3 comprises 15 residues, both ends counted. CDR1 is MNHNS, CDR2 SASEGT, per germline. CDR3: CASSALAAALAGAIL.

This clone was seen a handful of times. The chain links TRBV28 to TRBJ2-7; D not certain. V lost 1 base and J 1 base, leaving 5 bases between the germline ends. The CDR3 consists of 13 residues. Per the germline V gene, CDR1 is MDHEN and CDR2 is SYDVKM. The CDR3 here is CASSLLFSYEQYF. The CDR3 DNA reads TGTGCCAGCAGTTTATTATTTTCCTACGAGCAGTACTTC.

The CDR3 loop reads CATSDLLADTGELFF. The CDR3 DNA reads TGTGCCACCAGTGATTTACTAGCGGACACCGGGGAGCTGTTTTTT. The chain joins TRBV24-1 to TRBJ2-2, with 8 bases matching TRBD2. V was pared by 1 base and J by 3 bases, with 0 bases of the junction left unmatched. The CDR3 has 15 amino acids. Germline CDR1 reads KGHDR; CDR2 reads SFDVKD.